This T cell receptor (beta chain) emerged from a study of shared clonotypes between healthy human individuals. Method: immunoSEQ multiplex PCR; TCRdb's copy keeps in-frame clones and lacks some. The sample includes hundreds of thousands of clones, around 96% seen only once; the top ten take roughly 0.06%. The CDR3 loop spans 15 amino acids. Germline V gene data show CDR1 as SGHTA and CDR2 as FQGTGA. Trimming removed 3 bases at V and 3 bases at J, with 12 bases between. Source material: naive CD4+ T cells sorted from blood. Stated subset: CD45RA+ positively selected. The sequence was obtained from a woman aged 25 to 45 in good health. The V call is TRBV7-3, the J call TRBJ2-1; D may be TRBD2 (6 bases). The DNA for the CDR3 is TGTGCCAGCAGCTTCGGAGCGGGCCACTACAATGAGCAGTTCTTC. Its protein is CASSFGAGHYNEQFF.